A selection of T cell receptor beta chains follows, all from one sample in a study of T-cell reconstitution after alpha-beta-depleted transplantation in children. TCRdb re-called the PCR reads with MiXCR, one entry per CDR3 protein. This table has around 500,000 distinct CDR3 sequences, 23% appearing once. Here the sequenced sample was PBMCs, mostly from graft donor cells, taken 360 days after TCRalphabeta/CD19-depleted stem cell transplant. Receptor source: a boy under two years old who had a stem cell transplant for acute myeloid leukemia, so the T cells may come from the graft donor. Each CDR3 is given with its conserved first and last residue. Each record gives: CDR3 DNA, CDR3 protein, V gene, clone size, D gene, J gene. A D gene is named only where the DNA matches it firmly. Clone size appears in some rows only: once, few, many, or a class for an expanded clone.

TGTGCCAGCAGCCAGGAGTCGGGGGGTAGCACTGAAGCTTTCTTT CASSQESGGSTEAFF TRBV4-2 few - TRBJ1-1
TGCAGCGTTGCTGACAGGGAAGAGACCCAGTACTTC CSVADREETQYF TRBV29-1 - TRBD1 TRBJ2-5
TGTGCCATCGCGGGGACTAGCGGGGGGGCCGTCGAGACCCAGTACTTC CAIAGTSGGAVETQYF TRBV10-3 - TRBD2 TRBJ2-5
TGTGCCATCAGTGAGTCGGGGGACCACCGAAAAAACATTCAGTACTTC CAISESGDHRKNIQYF TRBV10-3 few - TRBJ2-4
TGTGCCAGCAGTCCAGACAGGGTGGGCACAGATACGCAGTATTTT CASSPDRVGTDTQYF TRBV12-3/TRBV12-4 many TRBD1 TRBJ2-3
TGTGCCAGCAGTTTAATGGGGGCCCACGAGCAGTACTTC CASSLMGAHEQYF TRBV27 few - TRBJ2-7
TGTGCCAGCAGCTTTCATCCAGGGGGCAGATTTGGCAAGCCCCAGCATTTT CASSFHPGGRFGKPQHF TRBV7-6 few TRBD1 TRBJ1-5
TGTGCCATCAGCCAGGGGGCTGGGGCCAACGTCCTGACTTTC CAISQGAGANVLTF TRBV10-3 few TRBD1 TRBJ2-6
TGCAGTGCTTATACCGACAGGGCTCCCTACGAGCAGTACTTC CSAYTDRAPYEQYF TRBV20-1 few TRBD1 TRBJ2-7
TGTGCCAGCAGCTCTGGACAGGCGGCTGAGCAGTTCTTC CASSSGQAAEQFF TRBV7-9 - TRBD1 TRBJ2-1
TGTGCCAGTGACACCCGTCTTGGCTCTGGGGCCAACGTCCTGACTTTC CASDTRLGSGANVLTF TRBV12-3/TRBV12-4 many - TRBJ2-6
TGTGCCAGCAGTTACTCCTATAATCTGGTCTCCTACAATGAGCAGTTCTTC CASSYSYNLVSYNEQFF TRBV6-5 - - TRBJ2-1
TGTGCCACCAGCAGGCACGGGGATGGGAAAAACATTCAGTACTTC CATSRHGDGKNIQYF TRBV15 few - TRBJ2-4
TGCGCCAGCAGCCAAGTGCCGGACAGGTTCTATGGCTACACCTTC CASSQVPDRFYGYTF TRBV4-1 many TRBD1 TRBJ1-2
TGTGCCAGCAGAACCTCACAGGGTTCTGAAAAACTGTTTTTT CASRTSQGSEKLFF TRBV6-1 few - TRBJ1-4
TGTGCCACCAGTGGGTCCGGCGGGGGAGGGACAGATACGCAGTATTTT CATSGSGGGGTDTQYF TRBV24-1 - TRBD2 TRBJ2-3
TGTGCCAGCAGACAGTCCGACAGGGTATTGAATACGCAGTATTTT CASRQSDRVLNTQYF TRBV7-2 many TRBD1 TRBJ2-3
TGTGCCAGCACCGACGGGGGGGCAAATGAGCAGTTCTTC CASTDGGANEQFF TRBV7-9 few TRBD2 TRBJ2-1
TGCAGTGCTGACGATTTCGGGACTAGTCCTGCGAAGGCATGGCAAGAGACCCAGTACTTC CSADDFGTSPAKAWQETQYF TRBV20-1 - TRBD2 TRBJ2-5
TGCAGTGCAGAAGACTCCACAGATACGCAGTATTTT CSAEDSTDTQYF TRBV20-1 few - TRBJ2-3
TGTGCCAGCAGCAATCGGACTAGCGGGGACCACTCCTACAATGAGCAGTTCTTC CASSNRTSGDHSYNEQFF TRBV21-1 - - TRBJ2-1
TGTGCCAGCAGCGTGGGGTACGCTAATGAAAAACTGTTTTTT CASSVGYANEKLFF TRBV9 - - TRBJ1-4
TGTGCCAGCAGCTTGGGACTAGCGGGGGTCCTACAAGAGACCCAGTACTTC CASSLGLAGVLQETQYF TRBV5-6 - TRBD2 TRBJ2-5
TGCGCCAGCAGCCAAGAATTACCAGATACGCAGTATTTT CASSQELPDTQYF TRBV4-1 few - TRBJ2-3
TGTGCCAGCAGCGTAGGGTGGCGGACCTACGAGCAGTACTTC CASSVGWRTYEQYF TRBV9 - - TRBJ2-7
TGTGCCAGCAGTTTAGTCGCCCTGAACGGGGCCAAAAACATTCAGTACTTC CASSLVALNGAKNIQYF TRBV12-3/TRBV12-4 many - TRBJ2-4
TGTGCCAGCAGCTTCGTCAGAACCCCTGAAGAGACCCAGTACTTC CASSFVRTPEETQYF TRBV7-8 - - TRBJ2-5
TGCAGCGTTTGTCCGGACCCGGCGGGGACTGAAGCTTTCTTT CSVCPDPAGTEAFF TRBV29-1 many - TRBJ1-1
TGCAGCGTTGAAGTTCCCCCAGGTCAGGCCCGCTCCTACAATGAGCAGTTCTTC CSVEVPPGQARSYNEQFF TRBV29-1 many - TRBJ2-1
TGCAGTGCTAGAAGGGGCTCCCCCACAGATACGCAGTATTTT CSARRGSPTDTQYF TRBV20-1 - - TRBJ2-3
TGTGCCAGCAGCACCCTAGCGGGGGTATCCTACGAGCAGTACTTC CASSTLAGVSYEQYF TRBV11-1 - TRBD2 TRBJ2-7
TGTGCCAGCAGCCCAGGACTAGCGGGGGGCTGGAATTCTGGGGCCAACGTCCTGACTTTC CASSPGLAGGWNSGANVLTF TRBV11-1 many TRBD2 TRBJ2-6
TGCAGCGTGCAGGAACCTTCCTACGAGCAGTACTTC CSVQEPSYEQYF TRBV29-1 few - TRBJ2-7
TGTGCCAGCAGCGCTATACAGGCGCTACAAGAGACCCAGTACTTC CASSAIQALQETQYF TRBV11-2 few - TRBJ2-5
TGTGCCAGCAGTTTGGGACTAGCGGGGGCCCAGCAGTACTTC CASSLGLAGAQQYF TRBV6-5 many TRBD2 TRBJ2-7
TGCGCCAGCAGGCCAGCAGGGGGGTTGGACACTGAAGCTTTCTTT CASRPAGGLDTEAFF TRBV5-1 - TRBD1 TRBJ1-1
TGTGCCAGCAGTTACCAAACAGGGGTAGAGCAGTTCTTC CASSYQTGVEQFF TRBV6-5 few TRBD1 TRBJ2-1
TGTGCCAGCAGCCGGTTCTCAGGGTTGGAGAGGCTAAATGAAAAACTGTTTTTT CASSRFSGLERLNEKLFF TRBV7-8 few - TRBJ1-4
TGCAGTGCTAGAGATCCTAGCGGGACCCTTCCCTACAATGAGCAGTTCTTC CSARDPSGTLPYNEQFF TRBV20-1 - TRBD2 TRBJ2-1
TGCAGTGCTAAAGGTAGCTCCTATAATTCACCCCTCCACTTT CSAKGSSYNSPLHF TRBV20-1 many - TRBJ1-6
TGCAGTGCTATCTCCCGTGACCAAGAGACCCAGTACTTC CSAISRDQETQYF TRBV20-1 - - TRBJ2-5
TGTGCTAGTGGTGTTCCTCAGGGACTAGCTAAAGAGACCCAGTACTTC CASGVPQGLAKETQYF TRBV12-5 many TRBD2 TRBJ2-5
TGCAGTGCTTCCAGGGGCGAAAACCAAGAGACCCAGTACTTC CSASRGENQETQYF TRBV20-1 - - TRBJ2-5
TGTGCCAGCAGCTCAGCCGAGATGTCCGGCTACACCTTC CASSSAEMSGYTF TRBV7-8 - - TRBJ1-2
TGTGCCAGCAGTACAGTGGGAGGGGTCTTCTCCTACGAGCAGTACTTC CASSTVGGVFSYEQYF TRBV7-9 - TRBD2 TRBJ2-7